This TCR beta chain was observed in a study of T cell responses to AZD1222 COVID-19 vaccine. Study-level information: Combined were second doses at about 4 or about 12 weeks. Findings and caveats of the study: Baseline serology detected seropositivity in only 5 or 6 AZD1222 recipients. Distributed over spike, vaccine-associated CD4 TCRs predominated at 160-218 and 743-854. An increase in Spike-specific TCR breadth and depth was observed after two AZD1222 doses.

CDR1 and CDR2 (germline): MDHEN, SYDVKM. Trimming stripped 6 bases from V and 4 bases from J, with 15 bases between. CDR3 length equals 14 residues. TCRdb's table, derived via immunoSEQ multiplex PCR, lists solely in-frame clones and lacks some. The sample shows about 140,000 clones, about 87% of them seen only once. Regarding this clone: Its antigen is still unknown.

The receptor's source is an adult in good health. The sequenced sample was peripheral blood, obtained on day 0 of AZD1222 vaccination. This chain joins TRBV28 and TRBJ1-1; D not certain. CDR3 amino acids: CASSLGRLATEAFF. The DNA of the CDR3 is TGTGCCAGCAGCCTGGGGAGGCTGGCCACTGAAGCTTTCTTT.